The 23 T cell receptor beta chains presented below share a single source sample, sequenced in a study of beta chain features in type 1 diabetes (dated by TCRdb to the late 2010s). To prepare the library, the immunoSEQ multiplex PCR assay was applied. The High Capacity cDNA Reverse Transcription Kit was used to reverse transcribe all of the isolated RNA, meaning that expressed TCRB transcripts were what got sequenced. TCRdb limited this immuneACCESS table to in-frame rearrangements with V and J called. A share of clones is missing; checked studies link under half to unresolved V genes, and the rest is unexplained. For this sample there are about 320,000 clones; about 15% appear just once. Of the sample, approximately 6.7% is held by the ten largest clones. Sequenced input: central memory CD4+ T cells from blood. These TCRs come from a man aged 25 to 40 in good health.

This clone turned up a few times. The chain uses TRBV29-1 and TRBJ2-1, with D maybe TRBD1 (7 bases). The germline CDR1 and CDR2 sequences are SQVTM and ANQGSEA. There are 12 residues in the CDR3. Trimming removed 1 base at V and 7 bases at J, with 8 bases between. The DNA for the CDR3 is TGCAGCGTTGAAGCAGGGGGGAATGAGCAGTTCTTC. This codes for CSVEAGGNEQFF.

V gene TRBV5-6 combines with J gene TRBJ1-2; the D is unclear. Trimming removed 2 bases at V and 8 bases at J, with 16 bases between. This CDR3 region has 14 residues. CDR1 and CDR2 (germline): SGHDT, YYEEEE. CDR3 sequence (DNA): TGTGCCAGCAGCTTAGCCCCAGGTCTCGGAGGCTACACCTTC. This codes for CASSLAPGLGGYTF.

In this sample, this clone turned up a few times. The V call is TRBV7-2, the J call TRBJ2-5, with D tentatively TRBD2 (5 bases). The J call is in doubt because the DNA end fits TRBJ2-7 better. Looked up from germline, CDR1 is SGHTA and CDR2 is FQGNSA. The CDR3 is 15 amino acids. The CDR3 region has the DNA TGTGCCAGCAGCTTAGTTTCGGGGAACGCCTACGAGCAGTACTTC. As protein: CASSLVSGNAYEQYF.

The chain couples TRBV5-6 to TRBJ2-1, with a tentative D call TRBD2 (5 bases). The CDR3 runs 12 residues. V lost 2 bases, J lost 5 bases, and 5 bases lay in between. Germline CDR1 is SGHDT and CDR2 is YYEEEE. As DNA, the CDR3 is TGTGCCAGCAGCTTCGGGGACAATGAGCAGTTCTTC. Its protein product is CASSFGDNEQFF. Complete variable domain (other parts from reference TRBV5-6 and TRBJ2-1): DAGVTQSPTHLIKTRGQQVTLRCSPKSGHDTVSWYQQALGQGPQFIFQYYEEEERQRGNFPDRFSGHQFPNYSSELNVNALLLGDSALYLCASSFGDNEQFFGPGTRLTVL.

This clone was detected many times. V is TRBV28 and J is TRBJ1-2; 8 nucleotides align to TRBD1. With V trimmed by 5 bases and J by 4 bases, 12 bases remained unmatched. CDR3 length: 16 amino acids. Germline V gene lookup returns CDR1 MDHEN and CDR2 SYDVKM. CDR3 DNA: TGTGCCAGCAGTACTGACAGGGGAACGCTAGTCTATGGCTACACCTTC. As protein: CASSTDRGTLVYGYTF.

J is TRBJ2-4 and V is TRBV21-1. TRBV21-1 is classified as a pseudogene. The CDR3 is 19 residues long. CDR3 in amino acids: CASSRCGRGGVGDKNIQYF. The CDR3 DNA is TGTGCCAGCAGCAGGTGTGGCAGGGGGGGAGTAGGAGACAAAAACATTCAGTACTTC.

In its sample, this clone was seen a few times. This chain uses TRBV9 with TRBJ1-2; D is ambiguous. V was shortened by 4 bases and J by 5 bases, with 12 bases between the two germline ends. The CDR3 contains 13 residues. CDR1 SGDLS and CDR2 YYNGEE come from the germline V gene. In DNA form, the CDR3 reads TGTGCCAGCAGCTCTCAAAGGTTGTATGGCTACACCTTC. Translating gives CASSSQRLYGYTF.

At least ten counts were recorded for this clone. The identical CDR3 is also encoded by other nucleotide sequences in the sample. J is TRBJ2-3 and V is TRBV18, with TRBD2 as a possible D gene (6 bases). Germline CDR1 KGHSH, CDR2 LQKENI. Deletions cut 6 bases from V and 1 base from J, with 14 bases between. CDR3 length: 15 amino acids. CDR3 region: CASSPGGEGTDTQYF. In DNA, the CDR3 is TGTGCCAGCTCCCCAGGAGGGGAGGGCACAGATACGCAGTATTTT.

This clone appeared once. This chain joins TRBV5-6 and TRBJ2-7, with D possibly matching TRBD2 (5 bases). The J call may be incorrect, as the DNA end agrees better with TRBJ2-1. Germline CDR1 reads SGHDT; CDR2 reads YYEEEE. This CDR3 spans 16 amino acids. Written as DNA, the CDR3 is TGTGCCAGCAGCTTATTGGGCCGGAGGACCTACAATGAGCAGTTCTTC. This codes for CASSLLGRRTYNEQFF.

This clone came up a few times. CDR3 loop: CASRSLGTDGEKLFF. Here the CDR3 DNA reads TGTGCCAGCAGGAGTCTAGGGACAGACGGTGAAAAACTGTTTTTT. This chain joins TRBV2 and TRBJ1-4; 7 nucleotides line up with TRBD1. Looked up from germline, CDR1 is SNHLY and CDR2 is FYNNEI. The V gene end was trimmed by 6 bases and the J gene end by 7 bases; junction bases not matched to a gene: 11. This CDR3 spans 15 amino acids.

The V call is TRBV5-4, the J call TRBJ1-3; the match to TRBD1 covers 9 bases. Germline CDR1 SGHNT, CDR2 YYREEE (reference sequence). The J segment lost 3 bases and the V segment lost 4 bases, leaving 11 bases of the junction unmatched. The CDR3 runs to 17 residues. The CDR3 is CASSQATQGASGNTIYF. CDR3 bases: TGTGCCAGCAGCCAAGCAACACAGGGGGCAAGTGGAAACACCATATATTTT.

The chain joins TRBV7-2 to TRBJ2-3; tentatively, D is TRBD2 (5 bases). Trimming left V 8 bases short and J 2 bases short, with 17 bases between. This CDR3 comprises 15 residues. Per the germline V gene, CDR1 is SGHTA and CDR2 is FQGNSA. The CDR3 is CASGASAGDTDTQYF. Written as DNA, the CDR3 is TGTGCCAGCGGAGCCTCGGCGGGCGACACAGATACGCAGTATTTT.

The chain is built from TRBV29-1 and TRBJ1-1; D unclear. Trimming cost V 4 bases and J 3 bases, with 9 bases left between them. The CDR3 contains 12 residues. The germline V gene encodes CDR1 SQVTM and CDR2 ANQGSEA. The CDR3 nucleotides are TGCAGCGTTGGTGCCACGCACACTGAAGCTTTCTTT. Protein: CSVGATHTEAFF.

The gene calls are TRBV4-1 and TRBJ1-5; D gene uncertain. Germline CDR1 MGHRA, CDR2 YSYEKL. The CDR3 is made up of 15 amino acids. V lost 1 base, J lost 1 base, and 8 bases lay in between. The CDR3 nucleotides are TGCGCCAGCAGCCAAGCGTCCCTAAGCAATCAGCCCCAGCATTTT. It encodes CASSQASLSNQPQHF.

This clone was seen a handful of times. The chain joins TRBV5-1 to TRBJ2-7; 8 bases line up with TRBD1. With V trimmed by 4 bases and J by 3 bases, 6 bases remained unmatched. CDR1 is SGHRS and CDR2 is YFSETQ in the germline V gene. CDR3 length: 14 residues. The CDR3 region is CASSPGQGVYEQYF. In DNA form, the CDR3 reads TGCGCCAGCAGCCCTGGACAGGGTGTCTACGAGCAGTACTTC.

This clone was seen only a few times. The CDR3, as DNA: TGCGCCAGCAGCGAGGGAGGCCGGGAGCTGTTTTTT. This gives the protein CASSEGGRELFF. This chain joins TRBV5-1 and TRBJ2-2, with D perhaps TRBD2 (6 bases). Germline V gives CDR1 SGHRS, CDR2 YFSETQ. Trimming removed 4 bases from V and 9 bases from J, with 10 bases in between. The CDR3 is made up of 12 amino acids.

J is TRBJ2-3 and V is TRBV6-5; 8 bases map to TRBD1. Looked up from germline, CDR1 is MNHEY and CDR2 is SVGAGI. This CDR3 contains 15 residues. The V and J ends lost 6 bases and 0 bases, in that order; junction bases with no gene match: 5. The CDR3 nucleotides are TGTGCCAGCAGCCGAGACAGGGGAAGCACAGATACGCAGTATTTT. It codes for CASSRDRGSTDTQYF.

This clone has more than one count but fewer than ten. DNA for the CDR3: TGTGCTAGCAGCTTCGACAGCTCCTACGAGCAGTACGTC. Its protein is CASSFDSSYEQYV. The genes are TRBV7-7 and TRBJ2-7; D perhaps matches TRBD1 (5 bases). The CDR3 runs 13 residues. From germline, CDR1 is SSHAT and CDR2 FNYEAQ (reference sequence).

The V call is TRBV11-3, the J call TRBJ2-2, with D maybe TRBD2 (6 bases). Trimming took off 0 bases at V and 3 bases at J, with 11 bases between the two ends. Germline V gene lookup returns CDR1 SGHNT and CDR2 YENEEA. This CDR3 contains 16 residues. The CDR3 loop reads CASSLDGGKHTGELFF. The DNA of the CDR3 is TGTGCCAGCAGCTTAGATGGGGGGAAGCACACCGGGGAGCTGTTTTTT.

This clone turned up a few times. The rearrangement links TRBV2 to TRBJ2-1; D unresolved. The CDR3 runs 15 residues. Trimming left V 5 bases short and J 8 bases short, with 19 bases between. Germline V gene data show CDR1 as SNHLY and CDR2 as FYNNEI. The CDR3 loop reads CASSKAVAFFDEQFF. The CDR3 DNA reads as TGTGCCAGCAGTAAGGCGGTTGCGTTTTTCGATGAGCAGTTCTTC.

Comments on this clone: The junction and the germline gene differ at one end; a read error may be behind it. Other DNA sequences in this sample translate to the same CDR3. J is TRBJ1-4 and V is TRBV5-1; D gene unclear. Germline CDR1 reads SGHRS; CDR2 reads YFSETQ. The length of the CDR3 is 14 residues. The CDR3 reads CASSLEMANEKLFF. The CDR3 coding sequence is TGCGCCAGTAGCTTGGAGATGGCTAATGAAAAACTGTTTTTT.

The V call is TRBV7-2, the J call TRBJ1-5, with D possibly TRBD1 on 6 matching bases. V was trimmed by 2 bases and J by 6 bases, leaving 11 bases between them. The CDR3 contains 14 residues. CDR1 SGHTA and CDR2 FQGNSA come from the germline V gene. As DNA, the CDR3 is TGTGCCAGCAGCTTACTGGGGGGCGGTCAGCCCCAGCATTTT. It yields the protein CASSLLGGGQPQHF.

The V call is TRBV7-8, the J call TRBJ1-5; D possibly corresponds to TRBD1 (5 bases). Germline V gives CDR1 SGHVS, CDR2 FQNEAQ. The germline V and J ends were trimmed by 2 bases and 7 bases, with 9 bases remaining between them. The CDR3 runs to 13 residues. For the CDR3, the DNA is TGTGCCAGCAGCTTACAGGGAGACCAGCCCCAGCATTTT. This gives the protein CASSLQGDQPQHF.